Listed here are 25 T cell receptor beta chains from one sample, sequenced in a study of identical twins. Via MiXCR, TCRdb re-called the 5' RACE reads, giving one row per CDR3 protein. This sample has fewer than 900,000 distinct CDR3 sequences, with 21% found just once. These sequences were also reported in another study, on T cells expressing NK-cell markers.

The sequencing sample was made of PBMCs. The receptors were gathered from a woman under 30 in good health.

The table lists this clonotype with many counts. This rearrangement joins TRBV20-1 to TRBJ1-4; D unresolved. The CDR3 has 11 amino acids. Per the germline V gene, CDR1 is DFQATT and CDR2 is SNEGSKA (reference sequence). The V end was cut by 3 bases, the J end by 3 bases, with 2 bases between. The CDR3 DNA follows: TGCAGTGCTAGGTCTAATGAAAAACTGTTTTTT. Protein product: CSARSNEKLFF.

The chain links TRBV12-3 or TRBV12-4 to TRBJ1-2, with 9 bases matching TRBD1. The CDR3 is made up of 14 amino acids. The trim removed 6 bases at V and 2 bases at J, leaving 4 bases unmatched. CDR3 DNA: TGTGCCAGCAGACAAACAGGGGGCAACTATGGCTACACCTTC. The encoded protein is CASRQTGGNYGYTF.

This clonotype turned up a few times. The chain is built from TRBV10-3 and TRBJ1-2; the match to TRBD1 covers 9 bases. This CDR3 has 13 residues. CDR1 and CDR2 (germline): ENHRY, SYGVKD. V was pared by 6 bases and J by 5 bases, with 4 bases of the junction left unmatched. The CDR3 DNA reads TGTGCCATCAGCGGGACAGGGCTTTATGGCTACACCTTC. Translation gives CAISGTGLYGYTF.

The chain uses TRBV6-1 and TRBJ2-7; TRBD2 aligns across 9 bases. The CDR3 has 14 amino acids. The junction had 6 bases not matched to a gene; V was cut back by 3 bases and J by 6 bases. Germline V gene data show CDR1 as MNHNS and CDR2 as SASEGT. This CDR3 reads CASSDSGGTREQYF. Here the CDR3 DNA reads TGTGCCAGCAGTGATAGCGGGGGAACGCGCGAGCAGTACTTC.

This clonotype appeared a few times. The chain has TRBV20-1 and TRBJ1-4; tentative D call: TRBD1 (5 bases). With 5 bases removed from V and 6 bases from J, the gap between germline ends came to 10 bases. The CDR3 has 12 residues. Per germline, CDR1 DFQATT and CDR2 SNEGSKA (reference sequence). The CDR3 DNA sequence: TGCAGTGCTCGCAGGGCTGATGAAAAACTGTTTTTT. Translated, it gives CSARRADEKLFF.

A few counts support this clonotype. V is TRBV5-4 and J is TRBJ2-3; D might be TRBD2 (5 bases). From germline, CDR1 is SGHNT and CDR2 YYREEE (reference sequence). Trimming left V 0 bases short and J 6 bases short, with 23 bases between. This CDR3 spans 18 amino acids. DNA for the CDR3: TGTGCCAGCAGCTTGGCCGTGAGAACCGGGGAGCCCGCCGATACGCAGTATTTT. Amino acids: CASSLAVRTGEPADTQYF.

The chain joins TRBV20-1 to TRBJ2-3, with 12 bases that match TRBD2. V shed 5 bases and J 9 bases; nucleotides not matched to a gene: 15. The CDR3 extends over 16 amino acids. Germline assignment: CDR1 DFQATT and CDR2 SNEGSKA (reference sequence). The CDR3 coding sequence is TGCAGTGCTCCGACTAGCGGGGGATTTCCGGGGGGGACGCAGTATTTT. Its translation is CSAPTSGGFPGGTQYF.

This clonotype showed up many times. In nucleotides, the CDR3 is TGCGCCAGCAGCCAAGGTCCCCCTCGATCCGCGGGCAATGAGCAGTTCTTC. It encodes CASSQGPPRSAGNEQFF. V usage is TRBV4-3 and J usage is TRBJ2-1; maybe TRBD2 (5 bases). This CDR3 contains 17 residues. V was trimmed by 1 base and J by 6 bases, leaving 19 bases between them. Germline V lookup: CDR1 LGHNA, CDR2 YSLEER.

This clonotype was seen a handful of times. The rearrangement uses TRBV7-2 and TRBJ2-3; possible D gene TRBD1, 5 bases. Trimming shortened V by 8 bases and J by 4 bases, and 16 bases separated the two germline ends. The germline CDR1 and CDR2 sequences are SGHTA and FQGNSA. CDR3 size: 14 residues. The CDR3 spells CASGRALSPDTQYF. DNA for the CDR3: TGTGCCAGCGGCAGGGCGTTATCTCCAGATACGCAGTATTTT.

This clonotype was counted a few times. The genes are TRBV20-1 and TRBJ2-7, with D perhaps TRBD1 (6 bases). From germline, CDR1 is DFQATT and CDR2 SNEGSKA (reference sequence). Trimming left V 3 bases short and J 5 bases short, with 20 bases between. The CDR3 has 15 residues. The CDR3 DNA sequence: TGCAGTGCTAGCGATTTCTCCAGGGGCGACCACGAGCAGTACTTC. It is translated as CSASDFSRGDHEQYF.

The chain combines TRBV3-1 with TRBJ2-5; the D gene could be TRBD1 or TRBD2 (5 bases each). The CDR3 extends over 16 amino acids. Trimming shortened V by 0 bases and J by 4 bases, and 15 bases separated the two germline ends. Germline values: CDR1 LGHDT, CDR2 YNNKEL (reference sequence). CDR3 in amino acids: CASSQDEWERGETQYF. In nucleotides, the CDR3 is TGTGCCAGCAGCCAAGACGAGTGGGAGAGGGGAGAGACCCAGTACTTC.

In its sample, this clonotype was seen a few times. V gene TRBV29-1 combines with J gene TRBJ2-1, with D hard to call. Germline CDR1 and CDR2: SQVTM and ANQGSEA. The CDR3 spans 14 residues. The V and J ends lost 0 bases and 12 bases respectively, with 18 bases between them. The CDR3 sequence is CSVEDHLVSPAQFF. The DNA for the CDR3 is TGCAGCGTTGAAGACCACCTGGTGTCCCCAGCGCAGTTCTTC.

V and J are TRBV25-1 and TRBJ2-7; perhaps TRBD2 as D (6 bases). V gave up 1 base and J gave up 1 base, with 11 bases separating them. The CDR3 has 15 residues. CDR1 and CDR2 (germline): MGHDK, SYGVNS. CDR3 loop: CASSELGRGSYEQYF. CDR3 DNA: TGTGCCAGCAGTGAATTGGGACGGGGGTCCTACGAGCAGTACTTC.

The chain joins TRBV25-1 to TRBJ2-5; 7 bases align to TRBD2. Germline CDR1 reads MGHDK; CDR2 reads SYGVNS. With 7 bases clipped from V and 3 bases from J, the junction kept 5 bases outside the gene matches. This CDR3 contains 13 residues. The DNA of the CDR3 is TGTGCCAGCACACAAGCGGGGAAAGAGACCCAGTACTTC. This gives the protein CASTQAGKETQYF.

This rearrangement joins TRBV5-6 to TRBJ2-5, with 7 bases aligning to TRBD2. The CDR3 contains 15 residues. CDR1 SGHDT and CDR2 YYEEEE come from the germline V gene. V was pared by 4 bases and J by 4 bases, with 10 bases of the junction left unmatched. The CDR3 DNA reads as TGTGCCAGCAGCCCCGAGGGAGGGAACGGAGAGACCCAGTACTTC. Translation: CASSPEGGNGETQYF.

In its sample, this clonotype was seen a few times. The chain recombines TRBV3-1 with TRBJ1-2; D call uncertain. Trimming removed 0 bases from V and 8 bases from J, with 13 bases in between. The germline V gene encodes CDR1 LGHDT and CDR2 YNNKEL (reference sequence). This CDR3 comprises 14 residues. The CDR3 is CASSQDAGRTGYTF. CDR3 bases: TGTGCCAGCAGCCAAGATGCTGGGAGGACCGGCTACACCTTC.

The chain uses TRBV20-1 and TRBJ2-1, with a possible D match to TRBD1 (5 bases). The CDR3 extends over 16 amino acids. Germline V gene sequence: CDR1 DFQATT, CDR2 SNEGSKA (reference sequence). V lost 2 bases and J lost 0, with 14 bases in between. Written as DNA, the CDR3 is TGCAGTGCTAGATCTGCCGACAGCGTCTCCTACAATGAGCAGTTCTTC. Amino acid sequence: CSARSADSVSYNEQFF.

This rearrangement joins TRBV2 to TRBJ2-5; TRBD2 aligns across 10 bases. The CDR3 runs to 14 residues. The V and J ends lost 7 bases and 1 base, in that order; junction bases with no gene match: 3. Germline values: CDR1 SNHLY, CDR2 FYNNEI. The DNA of the CDR3 is TGTGCCAGCACCCCTAGCGGGGGCCAAGAGACCCAGTACTTC. Amino acid sequence: CASTPSGGQETQYF.

This clonotype appeared a few times. The rearrangement joins TRBV29-1 to TRBJ2-7, with 8 bases identical to TRBD1. The CDR3 is 12 amino acids. J gave up 5 bases and V 6 bases, and 6 bases lay outside the gene matches. The germline gives CDR1 SQVTM, CDR2 ANQGSEA. The DNA of the CDR3 is TGCAGCGTAGGACAGGGTGGCAACGAGCAGTACTTC. Translating it yields CSVGQGGNEQYF.

The genes are TRBV12-3 or TRBV12-4 and TRBJ2-3; the match to TRBD2 covers 7 bases. The CDR3 is 15 residues long. Losses at the gene ends were 5 bases for V and 6 bases for J; bases not matched to a gene: 11. The DNA for the CDR3 is TGTGCCAGCAGTGACCCGAGCGGGGCAGGGGATACGCAGTATTTT. Translating gives CASSDPSGAGDTQYF.

This clonotype has more than one count but fewer than ten. The rearrangement joins TRBV20-1 to TRBJ2-3; D is possibly TRBD1 or TRBD2 (5 bases each). This CDR3 region has 14 residues. V lost 1 base and J 1 base, leaving 9 bases between the germline ends. The germline V gene has CDR1 DFQATT and CDR2 SNEGSKA (reference sequence). CDR3 loop: CSARAPGRTDTQYF. The CDR3 bases are TGCAGTGCTAGAGCCCCGGGACGCACAGATACGCAGTATTTT.

This chain links TRBV2 with TRBJ2-1; 7 nucleotides align to TRBD2. The J segment lost 2 bases and the V segment lost 7 bases, leaving 5 bases of the junction unmatched. This CDR3 is built from 14 residues. Germline-derived CDR1 and CDR2 are SNHLY and FYNNEI. The CDR3 loop is CASNLGRAYNEQFF. Here the CDR3 DNA reads TGTGCCAGCAATCTTGGGAGGGCCTACAATGAGCAGTTCTTC.

The chain joins TRBV5-1 to TRBJ2-2; possibly TRBD1 for D (5 bases). Germline-derived CDR1 and CDR2 are SGHRS and YFSETQ. This CDR3 comprises 17 residues. V lost 0 bases and J lost 0, with 12 bases in between. CDR3 loop: CASSLGPQEANTGELFF. Written as DNA, the CDR3 is TGCGCCAGCAGCTTGGGGCCACAGGAAGCGAACACCGGGGAGCTGTTTTTT.

This clonotype was seen a few times. The chain couples TRBV6-5 to TRBJ2-1, with TRBD1 as a possible D gene (5 bases). CDR1 MNHEY and CDR2 SVGAGI come from the germline V gene. With 0 bases removed from V and 8 bases from J, the gap between germline ends came to 17 bases. The CDR3 runs to 16 residues. The CDR3 here is CASSYSFPSRADEQFF. Written as DNA, the CDR3 is TGTGCCAGCAGTTACTCGTTCCCCTCCAGGGCCGATGAGCAGTTCTTC.

This clonotype has a handful of counts. The J gene is TRBJ1-6, the V gene TRBV12-3 or TRBV12-4, with D perhaps TRBD1 (5 bases). The germline V and J ends were trimmed by 3 bases and 5 bases, with 8 bases remaining between them. The CDR3 runs 14 residues. The CDR3, as DNA: TGTGCCAGCAGTTTTAGAGGGGATAATTCACCCCTCCACTTT. Encoded protein: CASSFRGDNSPLHF.